A single sample is the source of the 32 T cell receptor beta chains below, sequenced in a study. TCRdb re-called the 5' RACE reads with MiXCR, one entry per CDR3 protein. Of approximately 21,000 distinct CDR3 sequences in the sample, under 40% were seen once. The source material was tumor-infiltrating naive CD4+ T cells sorted from the breast tumor. As to subset: naive CD4+ T cells, CD4+CD45RA+CD25-. Receptors originate from a female donor with breast cancer.

This clonotype was found a few times. The chain carries TRBV5-1 and TRBJ2-1; weak D call: TRBD2 (6 bases). The V gene's germline CDR1 is SGHRS and CDR2 YFSETQ. This CDR3 is 15 amino acids long. The V and J ends lost 4 bases and 1 base respectively, with 12 bases between them. This chain's CDR3 is CASSSSGESYNEQFF. In DNA form, the CDR3 reads TGCGCCAGCAGCAGCTCGGGGGAGTCCTACAATGAGCAGTTCTTC.

The CDR3, as DNA: TGCGCCAGCAGCGACGCTGACCACCAGGGGGCTGGCTATGGCTACACCTTC. Its protein product is CASSDADHQGAGYGYTF. This sequence joins TRBV5-1 and TRBJ1-2; 8 bases agree with TRBD1. Trimming took 4 bases from V and 4 from J; bases not matched to a gene: 15. Germline lookup yields CDR1 SGHRS and CDR2 YFSETQ. The CDR3 extends over 17 amino acids.

On this clonotype itself: This may stem from a read error, because a much larger clone lies one nucleotide away. The rearrangement links TRBV20-1 to TRBJ1-2, with 8 bases lining up with TRBD1. Germline-derived CDR1 and CDR2 are DFQATT and SNEGSKA (reference sequence). The CDR3 length is 15 residues. The CDR3 DNA reads TGCTGTGCTAGAGTATCGACAGGGGAGGACTATGGCTACACCTTC. This codes for CCARVSTGEDYGYTF.

A few counts support this clonotype. The CDR3 nucleotides read TGTGCCACCAGTGAGAAACTAGCGGGGGTGTATGAGCAGTTCTTC. It translates to CATSEKLAGVYEQFF. The chain has TRBV24-1 and TRBJ2-1, with 11 bases identical to TRBD2. The CDR3 runs to 15 residues. Trimming took 4 bases from V and 8 from J; bases not matched to a gene: 6. Per the germline V gene, CDR1 is KGHDR and CDR2 is SFDVKD.

A remark on this clonotype: This may be a read error, as it is one base from a much larger clone. The conserved final phenylalanine or tryptophan is absent from the CDR3, which likely points to a read error. The V gene is TRBV20-1, the J gene TRBJ1-1; no reliable D call. The CDR3 is 14 residues long. Looked up from germline, CDR1 is DFQATT and CDR2 is SNEGSKA (reference sequence). With 3 bases removed from V and 1 base from J, the gap between germline ends came to 12 bases. The CDR3 loop is CSARSLGQNTEAFS. The CDR3 coding sequence is TGCAGTGCTAGGTCTCTCGGGCAGAACACTGAAGCTTTCTCT.

This clonotype has at least ten counts. The rearrangement links TRBV2 to TRBJ1-2, with TRBD1 matching 9 bases. J lost 0 bases, V lost 6 bases, and 2 bases had no gene match. The CDR3 contains 14 residues. Germline V lookup: CDR1 SNHLY, CDR2 FYNNEI. The CDR3 spells CASRRQGANYGYTF. The CDR3 coding sequence is TGTGCCAGCAGGCGACAGGGGGCTAACTATGGCTACACCTTC.

This clonotype was seen many times. The chain combines TRBV5-1 with TRBJ2-1, with 8 nucleotides matching TRBD2. J lost 5 bases, V lost 2 bases, and 3 bases had no gene match. The CDR3 covers 14 residues. The germline CDR1 and CDR2 sequences are SGHRS and YFSETQ. The CDR3 DNA is TGCGCCAGCAGCTTCAGCGGGAGCCACAATGAGCAGTTCTTC. The encoded protein is CASSFSGSHNEQFF.

The CDR3 sequence is CASSDGTSGSSYNEQFF. The CDR3, as DNA: TGTGCCAGCAGTGATGGGACTAGCGGGAGCTCCTACAATGAGCAGTTCTTC. The gene calls are TRBV6-1 and TRBJ2-1, with TRBD2 identical over 14 bases. Per germline, CDR1 MNHNS and CDR2 SASEGT. After removal of 3 bases from V and 0 bases from J, the junction contained 1 base not matched to a gene. The CDR3 spans 17 residues.

This clonotype has a handful of counts. The chain joins TRBV24-1 to TRBJ2-1; 8 nucleotides align to TRBD2. Germline V gene data show CDR1 as KGHDR and CDR2 as SFDVKD. The CDR3 covers 16 residues. With V trimmed by 6 bases and J by 0 bases, 6 bases remained unmatched. CDR3 sequence: CATSRSGSPSYNEQFF. CDR3 coding DNA: TGTGCCACCAGTCGAAGCGGGAGCCCCTCCTACAATGAGCAGTTCTTC.

The chain recombines TRBV7-8 with TRBJ1-2, with D unresolved. Germline CDR1 SGHVS, CDR2 FQNEAQ. The CDR3 consists of 14 residues. Trimming pared 1 base from V and 4 bases from J, leaving 10 bases between. This chain's CDR3 is CASSLGGAGYGYTF. CDR3 nucleotide sequence: TGTGCCAGCAGCTTAGGTGGCGCTGGCTATGGCTACACCTTC.

V is TRBV6-6 and J is TRBJ1-1; TRBD1 aligns across 7 bases. This CDR3 spans 15 amino acids. The junction had 7 bases not matched to a gene; V was cut back by 0 bases and J by 6 bases. Germline V gene sequence: CDR1 MNHNY, CDR2 SVGAGI (reference sequence). The CDR3 reads CASSYSTGDRAEAFF. Written as DNA, the CDR3 is TGTGCCAGCAGTTACTCGACAGGTGACAGGGCTGAAGCTTTCTTT.

This clonotype was observed a handful of times. The chain has TRBV7-6 and TRBJ2-7; D gene uncertain. V was cut by 4 bases and J by 0 bases, with 10 bases left in between. The length of the CDR3 is 14 residues. Germline V gene data show CDR1 as SGHVS and CDR2 as FNYEAQ. The CDR3 loop is CASSSQPSSYEQYF. The DNA for the CDR3 is TGTGCCAGCAGCTCACAACCTAGCTCCTACGAGCAGTACTTC.

This clonotype is judged medium-sized. The chain uses TRBV5-1 and TRBJ2-1, with a tentative D call TRBD2 (6 bases). Trimming removed 4 bases from V and 0 bases from J, with 11 bases in between. The CDR3 contains 15 residues. Germline CDR1 is SGHRS and CDR2 is YFSETQ. For the CDR3, the DNA is TGCGCCAGCAGCATGGGACTTCCCTCCTACAATGAGCAGTTCTTC. It codes for CASSMGLPSYNEQFF.

This chain connects TRBV12-3 or TRBV12-4 to TRBJ2-5; a possible D gene is TRBD2 (6 bases). Trimming shortened V by 6 bases and J by 6 bases, and 23 bases separated the two germline ends. This CDR3 region has 16 residues. In DNA form, the CDR3 reads TGTGCCAGCAGAGAAACCGGGACTCGGGTTGGGAAGACCCAGTACTTC. This translates into CASRETGTRVGKTQYF.

V and J are TRBV25-1 and TRBJ1-1; 9 bases fit TRBD1. Germline-derived CDR1 and CDR2 are MGHDK and SYGVNS. The CDR3 is 18 amino acids. Trimming cost V 0 bases and J 0 bases; bases outside gene matches: 8. The DNA of the CDR3 is TGTGCCAGCAGTGAATACCCACCGGGACAGGGAATGAACACTGAAGCTTTCTTT. Translating gives CASSEYPPGQGMNTEAFF.

The sample holds a few counts of this clonotype. The chain is built from TRBV4-1 and TRBJ2-1, with 10 bases matching TRBD2. Trimming cost V 0 bases and J 9 bases; bases outside gene matches: 17. Per germline, CDR1 MGHRA and CDR2 YSYEKL. The CDR3 consists of 19 residues. The CDR3 reads CASSQDGGTSVVMGGEQFF. CDR3 nucleotide sequence: TGCGCCAGCAGCCAAGATGGCGGGACTAGCGTCGTAATGGGGGGTGAGCAGTTCTTC.

A note on this clonotype: The junction does not match germline at one end; this may be a read error. The chain carries TRBV27 and TRBJ2-1, with D possibly TRBD2 on 6 matching bases. Germline V gene data show CDR1 as MNHEY and CDR2 as SMNVEV (reference sequence). This CDR3 is built from 14 residues. The CDR3 DNA reads as TGTGCCAGCGGTTCGGCGGGACCTCAGGATGAGCAATTCTTC. This gives the protein CASGSAGPQDEQFF.

This sequence joins TRBV7-9 and TRBJ2-1, with D perhaps being TRBD1 or TRBD2 (5 bases each). The CDR3 is 11 amino acids. Trimming stripped 3 bases from V and 15 bases from J, with 12 bases between. CDR1 and CDR2 (germline): SEHNR, FQNEAQ (reference sequence). The CDR3 DNA is TGTGCCAGCAGCTTCGGGGACGGCGGGTTCTTC. Translated, it gives CASSFGDGGFF. Full variable domain (remainder filled in from reference TRBV7-9 and TRBJ2-1): DTGVSQNPRHKITKRGQNVTFRCDPISEHNRLYWYRQTLGQGPEFLTYFQNEAQLEKSRLLSDRFSAERPKGSFSTLEIQRTEQGDSAMYLCASSFGDGGFFGPGTRLTVL.

This clonotype was seen ten or more times. This chain uses TRBV14 with TRBJ2-1, with D possibly matching TRBD2 (6 bases). The CDR3 has 17 amino acids. V gave up 0 bases and J gave up 2 bases, with 14 bases separating them. CDR1 and CDR2 from the germline V gene are SGHDN and FVKESK. CDR3 amino acids: CASSQDLWREPYNEQFF. The CDR3 region has the DNA TGTGCCAGCAGCCAAGATCTCTGGCGGGAACCCTACAATGAGCAGTTCTTC.

The table lists this clonotype with many counts. The rearrangement uses TRBV6-5 and TRBJ2-7, with a tentative D call TRBD1 (6 bases). CDR3 length: 14 residues. Trimming took 6 bases from V and 2 from J, leaving 14 bases between them. Per germline, CDR1 MNHEY and CDR2 SVGAGI. CDR3 residues: CASSRGGFTYEQYF. CDR3 coding DNA: TGTGCCAGCAGCCGAGGGGGATTCACCTACGAGCAGTACTTC.

This clonotype occurred a few times. The gene calls are TRBV5-5 and TRBJ2-7, with TRBD1 identical over 9 bases. Germline lookup yields CDR1 SGHKS and CDR2 YYEKEE (reference sequence). Germline trimming cut 1 base from V and 4 bases from J; bases unmatched to any gene: 6. This CDR3 has 15 amino acids. CDR3 nucleotides: TGTGCCAGCAGCTTGACAGGGGGCGCGGGGTACGAGCAGTACTTC. Translating it yields CASSLTGGAGYEQYF.

This clonotype was counted between two and nine times. This chain links TRBV5-1 with TRBJ1-6; D is perhaps TRBD1 (5 bases). The V gene lost 0 bases and the J gene lost 9 bases, with 10 bases spanning the gap. CDR3 length equals 14 residues. From germline, CDR1 is SGHRS and CDR2 YFSETQ. CDR3 bases: TGCGCCAGCAGCTTGGGGGGGATGGGTTCACCCCTCCACTTT. Residues: CASSLGGMGSPLHF.

J is TRBJ1-1 and V is TRBV7-8; D is unclear. V shed 3 bases and J shed 2 bases, with 13 bases lying between them. Looked up from germline, CDR1 is SGHVS and CDR2 is FQNEAQ. This CDR3 region has 15 residues. As DNA, the CDR3 is TGTGCCAGCAGCTTGGGTTCGGCGGATAACACTGAAGCTTTCTTT. This gives the protein CASSLGSADNTEAFF. The full variable domain, completed using reference TRBV7-8 and TRBJ1-1, is GAGVSQSPRYKVAKRGQDVALRCDPISGHVSLFWYQQALGQGPEFLTYFQNEAQLDKSGLPSDRFFAERPEGSVSTLKIQRTQQEDSAVYLCASSLGSADNTEAFFGQGTRLTVV.

This sequence joins TRBV12-3 or TRBV12-4 and TRBJ1-1; 11 positions match TRBD1. V dropped 5 bases and J dropped 1; count of bases not matched to a gene: 3. This CDR3 comprises 15 residues. In DNA, the CDR3 is TGTGCCAGCAGTGAGGACAGGGGGCGGAACACTGAAGCTTTCTTT. As protein: CASSEDRGRNTEAFF.

This clonotype has only one observation. The V gene is TRBV7-9, the J gene TRBJ2-7; D remains ambiguous. The CDR3 has 14 amino acids. In germline, CDR1 is SEHNR, CDR2 FQNEAQ (reference sequence). The V gene lost 4 bases and the J gene lost 2 bases, with 12 bases spanning the gap. The CDR3 region is CASSSRFRPYEQYF. The CDR3 DNA follows: TGTGCCAGCAGCTCACGGTTCCGACCCTACGAGCAGTACTTC.

The V and J genes are TRBV4-1 and TRBJ2-7; no reliable D call. The CDR3 has 15 residues. Per the germline V gene, CDR1 is MGHRA and CDR2 is YSYEKL. The V end was cut by 5 bases, the J end by 6 bases, with 20 bases between. The DNA of the CDR3 is TGCGCCAGCAGCTACGCGACCGAGGCGTCGTTCGAGCAGTACTTC. Protein: CASSYATEASFEQYF.

This clonotype has only one observation. The CDR3 carries no conserved terminal phenylalanine or tryptophan, so it likely arises from a read error. It is unclear where the CDR3 begins or ends on the DNA, so no DNA is shown, and the CDR3 is as TCRdb lists it. The chain couples TRBV7-6 to TRBJ1-4. Looked up from germline, CDR1 is SGHVS and CDR2 is FNYEAQ. The CDR3 totals 15 residues, both ends included. This CDR3 reads CASSLAADYEQYCGP.

The sample holds many counts of this clonotype. The V and J genes are TRBV20-1 and TRBJ1-5, with TRBD1 identical over 9 bases. V shed 2 bases and J 11 bases; nucleotides not matched to a gene: 10. Looked up from germline, CDR1 is DFQATT and CDR2 is SNEGSKA (reference sequence). The CDR3 covers 14 residues. The CDR3 sequence is CSARSRTGEVAQHF. DNA of the CDR3: TGCAGTGCTAGATCACGGACAGGGGAGGTAGCCCAGCATTTT.

This clonotype occurred many times. The chain combines TRBV20-1 with TRBJ2-1; 14 nucleotides align to TRBD2. The J segment lost 5 bases and the V segment lost 6 bases, leaving 6 bases of the junction unmatched. CDR3 length: 15 residues. Germline CDR1 reads DFQATT; CDR2 reads SNEGSKA (reference sequence). The CDR3 nucleotides read TGCAGTGCCGCCGGGACTAGCGGGAGCCACAATGAGCAGTTCTTC. Translation gives CSAAGTSGSHNEQFF.

As for this clonotype: The conserved phenylalanine or tryptophan normally closing the CDR3 is absent here, so this likely arose from a read error. The gene calls are TRBV12-3 or TRBV12-4 and TRBJ1-2; no firm D call. Trimming removed 2 bases at V and 2 bases at J, with 12 bases between. This CDR3 region has 15 residues. CDR3 nucleotide sequence: TGTGCCAGCAGTTTATTTCCAGGACGAAACTATGGCTACACCTCC. It specifies CASSLFPGRNYGYTS.

This clonotype was picked up many times. The V gene is TRBV7-8, the J gene TRBJ2-3, with 10 bases identical to TRBD2. V lost 5 bases, J lost 3 bases, and 8 bases stayed unmatched. The CDR3 length is 16 residues. CDR1 is SGHVS, CDR2 FQNEAQ, per germline. Here the CDR3 reads CASSPESSGSTDTQYF. The DNA for the CDR3 is TGTGCCAGCAGCCCAGAGTCTAGCGGGAGTACAGATACGCAGTATTTT.

This clonotype was seen a single time. This chain links TRBV6-6 with TRBJ1-1; weak D call: TRBD1 (5 bases). The J call may not be correct, given that the DNA end is closer to TRBJ1-4. The CDR3 is 16 amino acids. CDR1 is MNHNY and CDR2 is SVGAGI in the germline V gene (reference sequence). The CDR3 here is CASSQPSGGKVEKLFF. The CDR3 DNA follows: TGTGCCAGCAGTCAGCCTTCGGGGGGGAAGGTTGAAAAACTGTTTTTT.